This T cell receptor (beta chain) was sequenced during a study of T cells after posttransplantation cyclophosphamide (dated by TCRdb to between 2015 and 2016). Describing the broader study: The study tracked T cell repertoire reconstitution by TRB sequencing after myeloablative bone marrow transplantation using posttransplantation cyclophosphamide as GVHD prophylaxis. Blood from all 35 or so PTCy patients with 1-year posttransplant specimens was subjected to TRB sequencing. In 3 patients, up to roughly 3 additional blood samples taken between 2 and 5.2 years after transplant also underwent TRB sequencing, as did pretransplant blood from several patients. Samples from a few dozen PTCy-treated patients and 16 related bone marrow donors of those patients were subjected to antigen receptor sequencing. Because TRA and TRB clonality correlated tightly in about ten samples, the subsequent TCR analyses were limited to TRB only. Public TRB sequences were queried against a database of over 3,000 sequences associated with responses to pathogens, tumor antigens, self-antigens and alloantigens.

Based on the germline V gene, the CDR1 and CDR2 sequences are MNHEY and SVGAGI. The CDR3, cysteine through phenylalanine, is 15 amino acids long. Only CDR3 DNA is held: 45 bases, read in frame from base 1. The junction carries 12 bases between V and J, which are trimmed by 6 bases and 0 bases respectively. Broader findings and caveats from the paper: The TRB repertoires of T cells infiltrating skin or the GI tract showed only limited overlap with the TRB repertoires found in blood. Donor-recipient similarity was low at 1-2 months but rose over the first year, and later blood repertoires were often dominated by donor CD8+ memory clones. Across roughly 45 patients, recipient CMV seropositivity and CMV reactivation were highly associated with TRB clonality; PTCy diversity was similar to CNI/methotrexate controls.

Peripheral blood samples were provided by related bone marrow donors on the day of marrow donation. Viable CD3+CD4+ or CD3+CD8+ cells that were CCR7+CD45RA+CD45RO-CD95-CD27+CD28+ were classified as naive T cells. Peripheral blood and bone marrow mononuclear cells were isolated by Ficoll-Hypaque density centrifugation and were cryopreserved. FACS on a FACSAria II was used to sort CD4+ and CD8+ T cells, including the naive and memory subsets. A word on this clone: This receptor's antigen is unknown. Base-call qualities are not available, and no considerably larger clone is one nucleotide away.

Genomic DNA was used for TRB sequencing, which was performed with the immunoSEQ assay at survey resolution or with the hsTCRB kit. The paper's data handling went like this. The immunoSEQ software handled the initial read processing, while the LymphoSeq R package was used for the repertoire analyses. Clonality was calculated as 1 minus normalized Shannon entropy, and the Gini coefficient was also calculated for each TRB dataset. To infer phenotypes in unsorted samples, TRB sequences from sorted subsets of the recipient or donor were mapped onto unsorted samples from the same recipient. TCRdb stores this immuneACCESS table with in-frame sequences only. Part of the clones is absent; in the studies checked, under half of the shortfall reflects unresolved V genes, and no reason is known for the rest. The D gene and trimming were derived from the DNA, and the V and J assignments and clone size from that table. This sample is represented by about 9,100 clones; roughly 98% of them were singletons. The top ten constitute under 0.3% of the sample.

Source material: naive CD8+ T cells sorted from PBMCs. The chain was built from TRBV6-5 and TRBJ1-3; a confident D gene designation cannot be given. The origin of this receptor is a man between 45 and 60 years old in good health, CMV-negative, and a related stem cell transplant donor. The nucleotides read TGTGCCAGCAGATCCCTCGGGATCTCTGGAAACACCATATATTTT. The resulting protein is CASRSLGISGNTIYF.